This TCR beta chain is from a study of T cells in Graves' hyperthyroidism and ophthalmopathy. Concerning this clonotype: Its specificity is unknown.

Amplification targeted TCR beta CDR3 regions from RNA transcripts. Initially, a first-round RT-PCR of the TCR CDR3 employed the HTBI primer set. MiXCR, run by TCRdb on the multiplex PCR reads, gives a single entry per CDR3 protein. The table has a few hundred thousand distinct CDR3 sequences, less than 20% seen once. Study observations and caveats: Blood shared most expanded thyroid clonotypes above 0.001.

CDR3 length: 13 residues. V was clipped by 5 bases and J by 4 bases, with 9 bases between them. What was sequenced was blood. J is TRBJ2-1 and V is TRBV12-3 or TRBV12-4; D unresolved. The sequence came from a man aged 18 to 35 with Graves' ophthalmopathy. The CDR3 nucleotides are TGTGCCAGCAGTGAACAGAATTACAATGAGCAGTTCTTC. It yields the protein CASSEQNYNEQFF.